This T cell receptor (beta chain) was recorded in a study of control samples from healthy donors and cancer patients. In this sample, this clone turned up once. This table comes from immunoSEQ multiplex PCR, and its TCRdb copy is limited to in-frame clones, with some not included. The data show about 130,000 clones, over 80% seen once. This CDR3 spans 13 amino acids. V lost 0 bases to trimming and J lost 7 bases, with 8 bases between them. CDR1 is SGHRS and CDR2 is YFSETQ in the germline V gene. This chain connects TRBV5-1 to TRBJ1-5; D is possibly TRBD1 (6 bases). Sequenced: PBMCs. The sequence was obtained from a man aged 80 or over with head and neck cancer. The DNA of the CDR3 is TGCGCCAGCAGCTTGGGGACAGAGCAGCCCCAGCATTTT. This sequence encodes CASSLGTEQPQHF.